Detailed here is one TCR beta chain. Its antigen is undetermined. This entry belongs to a study of shared clonotypes between healthy human individuals. Across the study: Three plates each covered CD4 naive and memory; CD8 naive two, CD8 memory one.

The study, taken as a whole, reports: Deeper or shallower sequencing was expected to change how clonotypes are shared among donors.

Investigators spread the genomic DNA of each subset evenly over several immunoSEQ plates. Generated by immunoSEQ multiplex PCR, the TCRdb table keeps only in-frame clones and is missing some. The sample has some 630,000 clones, roughly 78% seen once. Germline CDR1 and CDR2: MRHNA and SNTAGT. V was shortened by 6 bases and J by 3 bases, with 6 bases between the two germline ends. The CDR3 sequence is 12 residues long. The TCR comes from a woman in her twenties or thirties in good health. The rearrangement uses TRBV6-4 and TRBJ1-5; D not resolved. Sequencing was carried out using memory CD4+ T cells sorted from blood. Subset given: CD45RA-negative fraction. The CDR3 sequence is CASRAANQPQHF. The DNA for the CDR3 is TGTGCCAGCAGGGCCGCCAATCAGCCCCAGCATTTT.